The rows below give T cell receptor beta chains drawn from one sample of a study of shared clonotypes between healthy human individuals. Data came from immunoSEQ multiplex PCR; TCRdb stores just in-frame clones and leaves some out. Among approximately 740,000 clones listed, approximately 92% were seen once. The sequenced material came from naive CD8+ T cells sorted from blood. All receptors come from a man aged 25-45 years in good health. Each CDR3 is given with its conserved first and last residue. A D gene is named only where the DNA matches it firmly. The listing skips clone size in some rows; elsewhere it reads once, few, many or a size class.

V	size	J	D	CDR3	DNA
TRBV9	.	TRBJ2-1	.	CASSEGSRVRGEQFF	TGTGCCAGCAGCGAGGGGAGCAGGGTACGGGGTGAGCAGTTCTTC
TRBV5-4	.	TRBJ2-7	TRBD1	CASSRGQYGVYEQYF	TGTGCCAGCAGTCGGGGACAGTACGGGGTCTACGAGCAGTACTTC
TRBV5-4	once	TRBJ2-7	.	CASSLAGQDYEQYF	TGTGCCAGCAGTCTAGCGGGACAGGACTACGAGCAGTACTTC
TRBV19	once	TRBJ2-5	.	CASSYTLRGRGQETQYF	TGTGCCAGTAGTTACACTCTTCGGGGCCGGGGACAAGAGACCCAGTACTTC
TRBV7-9	.	TRBJ2-7	.	CASSPPVGGGEQYF	TGTGCCAGCAGCCCCCCGGTGGGAGGGGGCGAGCAGTACTTC
TRBV6-6	once	TRBJ1-5	.	CASRFMGVGMEPQHF	TGTGCCAGCAGGTTCATGGGGGTAGGGATGGAGCCCCAGCATTTT
TRBV27	.	TRBJ2-2	TRBD2	CASSPRLSGGNTGELFF	TGTGCCAGCAGTCCACGTTTAAGCGGGGGAAACACCGGGGAGCTGTTTTTT
TRBV7-8	.	TRBJ2-7	.	CASSLRGRVYEQYF	TGTGCCAGCAGCTTACGAGGGAGAGTCTACGAGCAGTACTTC
TRBV9	once	TRBJ1-2	.	CASMHNYGYTF	TGTGCCAGCATGCATAACTATGGCTACACCTTC
TRBV27	.	TRBJ2-1	.	CASSRGNEQFF	TGTGCCAGCTCCCGCGGCAATGAGCAGTTCTTC
TRBV10-3	.	TRBJ1-2	.	CAISEYRETGNGYTF	TGTGCCATCAGTGAGTATAGAGAGACGGGGAATGGCTACACCTTC